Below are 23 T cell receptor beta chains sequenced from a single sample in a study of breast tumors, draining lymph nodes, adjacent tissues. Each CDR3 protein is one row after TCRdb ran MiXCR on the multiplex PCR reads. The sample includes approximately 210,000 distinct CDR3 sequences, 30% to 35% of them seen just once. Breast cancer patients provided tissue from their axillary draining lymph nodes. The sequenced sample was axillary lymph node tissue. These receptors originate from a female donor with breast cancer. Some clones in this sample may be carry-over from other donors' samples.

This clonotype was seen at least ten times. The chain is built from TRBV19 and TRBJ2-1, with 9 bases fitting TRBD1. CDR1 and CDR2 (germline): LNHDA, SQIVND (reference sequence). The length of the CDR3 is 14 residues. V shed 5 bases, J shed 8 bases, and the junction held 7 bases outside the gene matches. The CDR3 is CASSAGTGIYEQFF. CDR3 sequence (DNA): TGTGCCAGTAGTGCCGGGACAGGGATCTATGAGCAGTTCTTC.

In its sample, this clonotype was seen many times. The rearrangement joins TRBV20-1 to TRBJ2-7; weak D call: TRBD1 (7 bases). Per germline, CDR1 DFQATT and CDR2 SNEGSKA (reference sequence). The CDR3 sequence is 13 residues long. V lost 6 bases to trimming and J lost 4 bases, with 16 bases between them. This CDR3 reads CSAPDRAGYEQYF. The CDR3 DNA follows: TGCAGTGCCCCCGACAGGGCGGGGTACGAGCAGTACTTC.

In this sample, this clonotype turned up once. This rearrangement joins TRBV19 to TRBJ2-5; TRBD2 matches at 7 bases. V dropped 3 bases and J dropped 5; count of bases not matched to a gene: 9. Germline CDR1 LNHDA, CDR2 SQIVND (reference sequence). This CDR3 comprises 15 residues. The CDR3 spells CASSIRRGGYETQYF. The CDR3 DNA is TGTGCCAGTAGTATTCGACGGGGAGGGTACGAGACCCAGTACTTC.

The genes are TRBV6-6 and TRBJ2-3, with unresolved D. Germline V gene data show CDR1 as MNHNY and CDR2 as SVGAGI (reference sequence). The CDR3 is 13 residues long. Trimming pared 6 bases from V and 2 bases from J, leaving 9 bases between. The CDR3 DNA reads TGTGCCAGCAGGTCCGTTTCCACAGATACGCAGTATTTT. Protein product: CASRSVSTDTQYF.

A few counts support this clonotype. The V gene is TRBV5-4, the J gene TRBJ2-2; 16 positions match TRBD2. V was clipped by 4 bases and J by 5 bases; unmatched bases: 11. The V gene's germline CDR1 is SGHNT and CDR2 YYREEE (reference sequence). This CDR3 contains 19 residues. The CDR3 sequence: CASSITGTSGRARTGELFF. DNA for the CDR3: TGTGCCAGCAGCATAACCGGGACTAGCGGGAGGGCCCGGACCGGGGAGCTGTTTTTT.

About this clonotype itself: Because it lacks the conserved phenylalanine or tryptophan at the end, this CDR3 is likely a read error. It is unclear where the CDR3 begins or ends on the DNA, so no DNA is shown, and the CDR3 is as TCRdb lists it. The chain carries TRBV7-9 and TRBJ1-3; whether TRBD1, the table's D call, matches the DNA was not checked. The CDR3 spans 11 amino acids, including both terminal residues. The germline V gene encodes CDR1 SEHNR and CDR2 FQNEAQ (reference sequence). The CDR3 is CASSLALTGVT.

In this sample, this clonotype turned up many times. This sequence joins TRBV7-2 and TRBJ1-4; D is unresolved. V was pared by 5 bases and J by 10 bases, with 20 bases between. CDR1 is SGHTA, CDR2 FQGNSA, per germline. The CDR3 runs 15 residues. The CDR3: CASSDRRGRGGKLFF. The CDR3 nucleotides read TGTGCCAGCAGCGACCGAAGAGGCCGGGGTGGAAAACTGTTTTTT.

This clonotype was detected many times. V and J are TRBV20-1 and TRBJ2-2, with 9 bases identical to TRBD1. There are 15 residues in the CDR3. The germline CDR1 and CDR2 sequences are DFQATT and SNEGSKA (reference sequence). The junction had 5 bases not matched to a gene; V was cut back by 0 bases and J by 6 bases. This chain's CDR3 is CSARDARTGAGELFF. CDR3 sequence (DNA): TGCAGTGCTAGAGATGCCCGGACAGGGGCCGGGGAGCTGTTTTTT.

As DNA, the CDR3 is TGTGCCAGCACTAAACTAGCGGGAGGGCCCTCCGGGGCCAACGTCCTGACTTTC. Protein: CASTKLAGGPSGANVLTF. The chain links TRBV2 to TRBJ2-6; TRBD2 matches 13 bases. The CDR3 loop spans 18 amino acids. Germline-derived CDR1 and CDR2 are SNHLY and FYNNEI. Trimming at V came to 7 bases and at J to 4 bases, leaving 10 bases not matched to a gene.

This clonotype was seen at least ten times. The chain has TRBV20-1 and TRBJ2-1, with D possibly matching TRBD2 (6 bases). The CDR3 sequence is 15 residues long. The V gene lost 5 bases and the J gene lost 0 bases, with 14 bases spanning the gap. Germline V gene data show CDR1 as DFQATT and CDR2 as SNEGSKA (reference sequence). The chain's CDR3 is CSAGDFLNSYNEQFF. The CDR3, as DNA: TGCAGTGCTGGGGACTTCCTTAACTCCTACAATGAGCAGTTCTTC.

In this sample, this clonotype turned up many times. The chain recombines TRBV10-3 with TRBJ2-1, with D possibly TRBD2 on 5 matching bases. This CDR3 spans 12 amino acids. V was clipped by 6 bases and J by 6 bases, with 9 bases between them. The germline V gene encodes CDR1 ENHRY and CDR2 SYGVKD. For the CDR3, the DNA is TGTGCCATCAGCGGGGTTCGCAATGAGCAGTTCTTC. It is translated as CAISGVRNEQFF.

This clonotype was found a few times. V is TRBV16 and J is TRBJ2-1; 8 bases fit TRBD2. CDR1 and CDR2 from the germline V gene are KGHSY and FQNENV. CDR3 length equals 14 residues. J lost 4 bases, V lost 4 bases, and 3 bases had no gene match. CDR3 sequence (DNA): TGTGCCAGCAGCCCGGGGGGGCTTTACAATGAGCAGTTCTTC. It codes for CASSPGGLYNEQFF.

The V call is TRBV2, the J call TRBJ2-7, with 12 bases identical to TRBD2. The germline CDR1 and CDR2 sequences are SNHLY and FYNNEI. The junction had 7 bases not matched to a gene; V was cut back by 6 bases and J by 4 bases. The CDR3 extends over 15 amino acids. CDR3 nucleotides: TGTGCCAGCAGACCGACTAGCGGGAGTCTGTACGAGCAGTACTTC. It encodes CASRPTSGSLYEQYF. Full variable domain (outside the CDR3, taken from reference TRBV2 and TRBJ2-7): EPEVTQTPSHQVTQMGQEVILRCVPISNHLYFYWYRQILGQKVEFLVSFYNNEISEKSEIFDDQFSVERPDGSNFTLKIRSTKLEDSAMYFCASRPTSGSLYEQYFGPGTRLTVT.

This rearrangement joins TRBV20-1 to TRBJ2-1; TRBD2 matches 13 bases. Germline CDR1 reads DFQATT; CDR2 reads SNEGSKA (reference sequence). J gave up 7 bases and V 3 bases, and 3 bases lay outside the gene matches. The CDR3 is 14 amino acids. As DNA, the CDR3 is TGCAGTGCTAGGTGGACTAGCGGGAGAAATGAGCAGTTCTTC. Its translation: CSARWTSGRNEQFF.

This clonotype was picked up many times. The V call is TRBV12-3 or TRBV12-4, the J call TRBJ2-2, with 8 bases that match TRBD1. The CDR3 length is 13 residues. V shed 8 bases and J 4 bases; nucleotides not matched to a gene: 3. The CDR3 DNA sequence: TGTGCCAGCTTTACAGGGGGCACCGGGGAGCTGTTTTTT. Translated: CASFTGGTGELFF.

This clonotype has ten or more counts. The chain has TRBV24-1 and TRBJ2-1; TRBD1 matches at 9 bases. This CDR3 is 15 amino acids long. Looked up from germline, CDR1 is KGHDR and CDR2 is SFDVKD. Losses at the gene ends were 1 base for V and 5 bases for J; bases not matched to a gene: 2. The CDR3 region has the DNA TGTGCCACCAGTGATTTACAGGGGGCAAACAATGAGCAGTTCTTC. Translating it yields CATSDLQGANNEQFF.

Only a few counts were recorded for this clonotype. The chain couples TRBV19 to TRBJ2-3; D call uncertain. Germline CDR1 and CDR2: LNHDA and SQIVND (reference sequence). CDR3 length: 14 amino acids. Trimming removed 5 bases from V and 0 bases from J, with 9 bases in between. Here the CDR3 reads CASSAWDSTDTQYF. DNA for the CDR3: TGTGCCAGTAGTGCGTGGGATAGCACAGATACGCAGTATTTT.

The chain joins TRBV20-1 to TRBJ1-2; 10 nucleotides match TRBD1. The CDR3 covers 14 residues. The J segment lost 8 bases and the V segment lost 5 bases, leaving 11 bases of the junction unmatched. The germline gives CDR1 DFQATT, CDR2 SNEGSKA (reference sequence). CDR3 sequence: CSASGGDRGPGYTF. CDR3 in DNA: TGCAGTGCTTCTGGGGGGGACAGGGGACCCGGCTACACCTTC.

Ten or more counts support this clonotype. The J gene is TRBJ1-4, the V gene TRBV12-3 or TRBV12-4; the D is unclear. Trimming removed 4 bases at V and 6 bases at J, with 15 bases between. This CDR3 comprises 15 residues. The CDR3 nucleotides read TGTGCCAGCAGTTCCGGCAGGCCCGTCCATGAAAAACTGTTTTTT. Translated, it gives CASSSGRPVHEKLFF.

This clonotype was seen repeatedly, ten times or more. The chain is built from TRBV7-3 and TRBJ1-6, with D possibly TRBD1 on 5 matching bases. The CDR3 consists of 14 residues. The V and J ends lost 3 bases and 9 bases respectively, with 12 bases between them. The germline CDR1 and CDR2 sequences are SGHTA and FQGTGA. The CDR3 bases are TGTGCCAGCAGCTTCGGGGGGATAGGTTCACCCCTCCACTTT. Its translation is CASSFGGIGSPLHF.

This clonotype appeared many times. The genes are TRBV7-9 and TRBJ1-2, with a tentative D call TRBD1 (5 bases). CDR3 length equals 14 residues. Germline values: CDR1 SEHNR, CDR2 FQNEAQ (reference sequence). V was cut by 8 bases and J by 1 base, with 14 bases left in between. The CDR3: CASGTVNLNYGYTF. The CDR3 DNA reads TGTGCCAGCGGGACCGTAAACCTTAACTATGGCTACACCTTC.

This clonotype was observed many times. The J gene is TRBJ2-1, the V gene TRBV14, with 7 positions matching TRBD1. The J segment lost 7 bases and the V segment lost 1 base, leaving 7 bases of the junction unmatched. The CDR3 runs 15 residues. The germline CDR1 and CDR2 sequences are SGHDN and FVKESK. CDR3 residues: CASSQVTGVGNEQFF. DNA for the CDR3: TGTGCCAGCAGCCAAGTTACAGGGGTCGGGAATGAGCAGTTCTTC.

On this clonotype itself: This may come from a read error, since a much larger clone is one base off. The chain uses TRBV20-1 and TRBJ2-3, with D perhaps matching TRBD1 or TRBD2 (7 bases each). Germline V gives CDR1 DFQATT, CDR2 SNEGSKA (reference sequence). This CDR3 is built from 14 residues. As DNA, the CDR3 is TGCAGTGCCAGGGGACAGACTAGCACAGCTACGCAGTATTTT. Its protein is CSARGQTSTATQYF.